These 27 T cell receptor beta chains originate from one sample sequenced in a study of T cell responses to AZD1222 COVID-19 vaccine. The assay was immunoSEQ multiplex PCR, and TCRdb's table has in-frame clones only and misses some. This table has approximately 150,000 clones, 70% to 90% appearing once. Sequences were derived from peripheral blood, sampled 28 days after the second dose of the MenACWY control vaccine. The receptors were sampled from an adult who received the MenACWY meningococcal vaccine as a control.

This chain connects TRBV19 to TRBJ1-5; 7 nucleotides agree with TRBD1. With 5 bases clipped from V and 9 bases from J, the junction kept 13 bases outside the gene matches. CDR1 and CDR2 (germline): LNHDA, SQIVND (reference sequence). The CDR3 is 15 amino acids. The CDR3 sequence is CASSVTGTASSPQHF. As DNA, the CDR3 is TGTGCCAGTAGTGTTACCGGGACAGCATCTTCGCCCCAGCATTTT.

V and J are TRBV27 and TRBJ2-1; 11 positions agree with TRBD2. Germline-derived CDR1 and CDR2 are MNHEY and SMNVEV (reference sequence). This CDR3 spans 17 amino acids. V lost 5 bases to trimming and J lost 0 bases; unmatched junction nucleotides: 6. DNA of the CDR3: TGTGCCAGCAGTCGTCGACTAGCGGGGAGCTCCTACAATGAGCAGTTCTTC. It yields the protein CASSRRLAGSSYNEQFF.

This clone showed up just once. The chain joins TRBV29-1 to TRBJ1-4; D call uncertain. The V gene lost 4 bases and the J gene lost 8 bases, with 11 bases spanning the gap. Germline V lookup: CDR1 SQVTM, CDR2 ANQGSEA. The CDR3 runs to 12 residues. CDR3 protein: CSVVEGREKLFF. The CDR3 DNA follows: TGCAGCGTTGTGGAGGGCCGGGAAAAACTGTTTTTT.

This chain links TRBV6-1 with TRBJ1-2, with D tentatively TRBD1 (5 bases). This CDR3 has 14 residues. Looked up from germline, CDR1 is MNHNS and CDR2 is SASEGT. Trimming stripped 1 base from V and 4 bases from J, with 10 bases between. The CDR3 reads CASSEDPGPYGYTF. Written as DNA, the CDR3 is TGTGCCAGCAGTGAAGACCCAGGGCCCTATGGCTACACCTTC.

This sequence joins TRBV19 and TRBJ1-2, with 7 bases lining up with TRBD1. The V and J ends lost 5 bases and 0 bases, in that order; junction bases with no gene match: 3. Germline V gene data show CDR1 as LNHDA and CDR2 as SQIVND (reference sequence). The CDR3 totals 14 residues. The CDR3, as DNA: TGTGCCAGTAGTCCAGGGGGTGCTAACTATGGCTACACCTTC. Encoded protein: CASSPGGANYGYTF.

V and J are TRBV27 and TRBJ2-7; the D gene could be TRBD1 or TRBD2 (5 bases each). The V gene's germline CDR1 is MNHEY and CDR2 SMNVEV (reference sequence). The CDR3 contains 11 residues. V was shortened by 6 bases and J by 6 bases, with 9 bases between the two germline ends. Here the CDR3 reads CASSPGREQYF. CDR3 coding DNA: TGTGCCAGCAGCCCGGGGCGCGAGCAGTACTTC.

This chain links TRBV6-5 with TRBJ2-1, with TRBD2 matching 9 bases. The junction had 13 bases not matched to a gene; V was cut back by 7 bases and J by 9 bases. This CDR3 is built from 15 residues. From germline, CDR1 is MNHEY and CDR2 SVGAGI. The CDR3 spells CASTRLIAGEGEQFF. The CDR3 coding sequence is TGTGCCAGCACCAGATTAATAGCGGGAGAGGGTGAGCAGTTCTTC.

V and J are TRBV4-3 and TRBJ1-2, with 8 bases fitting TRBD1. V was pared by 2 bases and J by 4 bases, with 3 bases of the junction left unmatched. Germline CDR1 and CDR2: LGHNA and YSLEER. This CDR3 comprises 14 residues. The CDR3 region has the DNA TGCGCCAGCAGCCAAACAGGGGGGGGCTATGGCTACACCTTC. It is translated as CASSQTGGGYGYTF.

CDR3 sequence reads: CASSPLQNEKLFF. CDR3 nucleotides: TGTGCCAGTAGCCCTCTCCAGAATGAAAAACTGTTTTTT. The V call is TRBV19, the J call TRBJ1-4, with D unresolved. The V and J ends lost 6 bases and 5 bases respectively, with 10 bases between them. CDR1 and CDR2 from the germline V gene are LNHDA and SQIVND (reference sequence). This CDR3 is 13 amino acids long. The full variable domain, its missing parts supplied by reference TRBV19 and TRBJ1-4, is DGGITQSPKYLFRKEGQNVTLSCEQNLNHDAMYWYRQDPGQGLRLIYYSQIVNDFQKGDIAEGYSVSREKKESFPLTVTSAQKNPTAFYLCASSPLQNEKLFFGSGTQLSVL.

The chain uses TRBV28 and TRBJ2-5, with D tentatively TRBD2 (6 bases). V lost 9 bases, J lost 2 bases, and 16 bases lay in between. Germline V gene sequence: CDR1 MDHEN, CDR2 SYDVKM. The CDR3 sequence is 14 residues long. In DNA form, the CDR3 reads TGTGCCAGTAAGATCCGGGACTTTCAAGAGACCCAGTACTTC. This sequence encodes CASKIRDFQETQYF.

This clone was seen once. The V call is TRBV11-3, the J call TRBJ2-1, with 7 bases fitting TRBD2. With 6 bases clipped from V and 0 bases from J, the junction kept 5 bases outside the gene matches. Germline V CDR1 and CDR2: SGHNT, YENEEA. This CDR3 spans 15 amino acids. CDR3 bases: TGTGCCAGCAGGAGGGGAGGGAGCTCCTACAATGAGCAGTTCTTC. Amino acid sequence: CASRRGGSSYNEQFF.

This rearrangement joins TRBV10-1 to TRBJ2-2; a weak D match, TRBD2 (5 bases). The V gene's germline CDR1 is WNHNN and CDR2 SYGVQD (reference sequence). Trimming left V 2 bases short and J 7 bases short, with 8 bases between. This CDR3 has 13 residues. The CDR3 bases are TGCGCCAGCAGTGAGCGGGGTTTCGGGGAGCTGTTTTTT. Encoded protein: CASSERGFGELFF.

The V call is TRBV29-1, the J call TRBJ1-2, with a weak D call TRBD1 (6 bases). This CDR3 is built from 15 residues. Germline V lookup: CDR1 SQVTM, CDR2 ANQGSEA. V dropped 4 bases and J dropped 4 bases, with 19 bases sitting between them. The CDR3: CSVAGAQSLTYGYTF. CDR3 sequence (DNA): TGCAGCGTTGCGGGGGCTCAGAGCCTGACCTATGGCTACACCTTC.

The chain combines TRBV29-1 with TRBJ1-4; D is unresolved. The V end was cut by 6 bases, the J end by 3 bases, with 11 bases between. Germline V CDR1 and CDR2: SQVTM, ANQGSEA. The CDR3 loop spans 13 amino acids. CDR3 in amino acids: CSVLTQSNEKLFF. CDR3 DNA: TGCAGCGTACTTACCCAGTCTAATGAAAAACTGTTTTTT.

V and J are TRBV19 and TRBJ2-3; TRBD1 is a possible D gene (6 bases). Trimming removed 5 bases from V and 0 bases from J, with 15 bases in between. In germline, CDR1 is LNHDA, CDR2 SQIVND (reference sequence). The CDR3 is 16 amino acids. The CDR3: CASSSVYRASTDTQYF. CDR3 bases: TGTGCCAGTAGTTCCGTTTACAGGGCGAGCACAGATACGCAGTATTTT.

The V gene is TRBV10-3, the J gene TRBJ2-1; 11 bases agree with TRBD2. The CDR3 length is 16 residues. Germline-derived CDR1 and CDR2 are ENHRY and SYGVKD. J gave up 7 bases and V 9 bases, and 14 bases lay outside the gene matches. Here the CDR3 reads CAIGLKGVAGGNEQFF. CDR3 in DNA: TGTGCCATTGGCCTGAAAGGGGTAGCGGGGGGGAATGAGCAGTTCTTC.

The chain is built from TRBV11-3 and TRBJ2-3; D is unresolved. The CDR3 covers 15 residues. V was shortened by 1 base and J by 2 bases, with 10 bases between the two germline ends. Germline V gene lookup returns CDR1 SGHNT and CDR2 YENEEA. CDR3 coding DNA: TGTGCCAGCAGCTTAGGGAGCCGACCCACAGATACGCAGTATTTT. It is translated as CASSLGSRPTDTQYF.

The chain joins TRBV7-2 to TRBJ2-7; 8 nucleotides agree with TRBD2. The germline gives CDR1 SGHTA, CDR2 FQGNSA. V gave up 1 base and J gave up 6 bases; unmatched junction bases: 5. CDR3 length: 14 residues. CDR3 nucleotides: TGTGCCAGCAGCTTAGGTGGCGGGAGGATCGAGCAGTACTTC. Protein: CASSLGGGRIEQYF.

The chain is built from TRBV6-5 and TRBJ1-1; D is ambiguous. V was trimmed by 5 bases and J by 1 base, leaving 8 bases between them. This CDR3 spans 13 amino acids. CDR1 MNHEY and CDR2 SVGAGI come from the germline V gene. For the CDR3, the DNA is TGTGCCAGCAGTCCCGACGGGAACACTGAAGCTTTCTTT. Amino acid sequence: CASSPDGNTEAFF.

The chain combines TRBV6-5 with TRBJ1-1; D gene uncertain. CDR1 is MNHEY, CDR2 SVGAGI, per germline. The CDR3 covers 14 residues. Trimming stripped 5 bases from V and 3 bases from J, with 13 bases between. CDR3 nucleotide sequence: TGTGCCAGCAGTCCGTCACACGGGTACACTGAAGCTTTCTTT. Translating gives CASSPSHGYTEAFF.

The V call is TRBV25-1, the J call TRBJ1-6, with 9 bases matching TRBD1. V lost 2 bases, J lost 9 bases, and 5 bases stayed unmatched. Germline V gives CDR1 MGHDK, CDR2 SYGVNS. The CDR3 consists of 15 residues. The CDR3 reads CASSESDRGTSPLHF. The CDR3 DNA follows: TGTGCCAGCAGTGAAAGTGACAGGGGGACTTCACCCCTCCACTTT.

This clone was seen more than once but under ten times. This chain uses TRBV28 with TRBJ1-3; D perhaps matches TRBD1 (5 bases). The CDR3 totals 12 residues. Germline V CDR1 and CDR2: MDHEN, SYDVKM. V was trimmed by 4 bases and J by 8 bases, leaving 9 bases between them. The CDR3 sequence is CASSSAGHTIYF. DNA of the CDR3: TGTGCCAGCAGTTCCGCAGGGCACACCATATATTTT.

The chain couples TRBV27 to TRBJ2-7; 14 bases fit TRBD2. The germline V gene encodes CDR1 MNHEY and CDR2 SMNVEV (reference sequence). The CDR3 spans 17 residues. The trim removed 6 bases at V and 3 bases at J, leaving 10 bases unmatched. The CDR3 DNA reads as TGTGCCAGCAGGACAAATGGACTAGCGGGAGGTTACTACGAGCAGTACTTC. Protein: CASRTNGLAGGYYEQYF.

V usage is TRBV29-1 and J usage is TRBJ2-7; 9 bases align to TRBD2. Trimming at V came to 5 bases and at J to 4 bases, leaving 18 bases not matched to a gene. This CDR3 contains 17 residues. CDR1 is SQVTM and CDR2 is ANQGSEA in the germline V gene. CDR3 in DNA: TGCAGCGTTTCTCGACTAGCGGTTTCCCCAGGGGGATACGAGCAGTACTTC. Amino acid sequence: CSVSRLAVSPGGYEQYF.

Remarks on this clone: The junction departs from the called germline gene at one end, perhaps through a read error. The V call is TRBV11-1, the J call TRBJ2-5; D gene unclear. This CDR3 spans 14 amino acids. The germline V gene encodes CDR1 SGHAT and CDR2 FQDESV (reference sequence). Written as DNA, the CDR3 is TGTGCCAGCAGCTTTATTACCAGGCAAGAGACCCAATACTTC. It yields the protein CASSFITRQETQYF.

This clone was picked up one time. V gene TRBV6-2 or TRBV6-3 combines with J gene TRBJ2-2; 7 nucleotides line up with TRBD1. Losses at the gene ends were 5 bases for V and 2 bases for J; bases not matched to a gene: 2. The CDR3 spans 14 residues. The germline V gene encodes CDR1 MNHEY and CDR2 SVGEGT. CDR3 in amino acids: CASSNRGNTGELFF. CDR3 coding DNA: TGTGCCAGCAGTAACAGGGGAAACACCGGGGAGCTGTTTTTT.

CDR3 in DNA: TGTGCCAGCTCACCACTACAGGGGGCGGAAGAGACCCAGTACTTC. It is translated as CASSPLQGAEETQYF. The chain carries TRBV18 and TRBJ2-5; 9 nucleotides agree with TRBD1. The J segment lost 3 bases and the V segment lost 1 base, leaving 3 bases of the junction unmatched. This CDR3 contains 15 residues. The germline V gene has CDR1 KGHSH and CDR2 LQKENI.